This section outlines one T cell receptor beta chain sequence together with its context. This CDR3 contains 12 residues. The germline V and J ends were trimmed by 10 bases and 0 bases, with 7 bases remaining between them. CDR1 ENHRY and CDR2 SYGVKD come from the germline V gene. In the original workflow: Estimation of nucleated cell counts was performed using reference gene primer amplification. Here immunoSEQ multiplex PCR was the method, and the copy in TCRdb shows in-frame clones only, minus some. The D gene and trimming were derived from the DNA, and the V and J assignments and clone size from that table. The data contain a few hundred thousand clones, around 87% of them seen just once; the ten biggest clones take up more than 2%. The entry originates in a study of blood T cell repertoires in COVID-19. Study as a whole: COVID-19 samples from acute and convalescent phases originated in the United States, Italy and Spain. PBMCs, B-cell-depleted T cells, or T cells were the source of the cDNA or gDNA that made up the material.

J is TRBJ1-3 and V is TRBV10-3; D is undetermined. The origin of this receptor is a man aged 18 to 29 with active or convalescent COVID-19. Sequenced material: peripheral blood. The CDR3 nucleotides are TGTGCCACCTCGGGCTCTGGAAACACCATATATTTT. Encoded protein: CATSGSGNTIYF.